This T cell receptor beta chain was retrieved from a study of T cells in narcolepsy. Study background: Healthy controls were enrolled alongside patients with narcolepsy type 1 or type 2.

General study points: Same-patient CSF and blood CD4+ T cell clonotypes included HCRT-specific and TRIB2-specific autoreactive ones. Autoreactive clonotypes reportedly recurred in blood of same and different patients, not controls. In some patient and control memory CD4+ samples, autoreactive clones were absent.

The table came from immunoSEQ multiplex PCR; TCRdb's copy has only in-frame clones and leaves some out. The data hold 25,000 to 35,000 clones, with less than 90% observed a single time. In germline, CDR1 is MNHNS, CDR2 SASEGT. The ends were cut back, 9 bases at V and 1 base at J, with 15 bases in the middle. CDR3 length: 14 residues. A note on this clone: Its specificity is unknown.

Specimen: memory (CD45RA-) CD4+ T cells from blood. The receptor was derived from a human donor in good health. The V and J genes are TRBV6-1 and TRBJ1-2; weak D call: TRBD1 (5 bases). CDR3 amino acids: CASIRDASNYGYTF. The CDR3 nucleotides are TGTGCCAGTATCCGGGACGCAAGTAACTATGGCTACACCTTC.